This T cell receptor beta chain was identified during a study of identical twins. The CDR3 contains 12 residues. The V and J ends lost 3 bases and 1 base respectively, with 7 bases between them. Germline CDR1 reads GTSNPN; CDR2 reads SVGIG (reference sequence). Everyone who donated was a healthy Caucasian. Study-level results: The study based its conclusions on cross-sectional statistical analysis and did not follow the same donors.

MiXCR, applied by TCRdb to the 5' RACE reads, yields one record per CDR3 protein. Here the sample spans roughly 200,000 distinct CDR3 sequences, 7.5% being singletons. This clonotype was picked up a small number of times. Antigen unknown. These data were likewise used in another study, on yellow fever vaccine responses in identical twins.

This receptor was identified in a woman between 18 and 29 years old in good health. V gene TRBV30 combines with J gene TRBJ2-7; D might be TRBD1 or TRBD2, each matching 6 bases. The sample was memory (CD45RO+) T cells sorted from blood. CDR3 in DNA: TGTGCCTGGAGAGGGGGGTCCTACGAGCAGTACTTC. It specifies CAWRGGSYEQYF.